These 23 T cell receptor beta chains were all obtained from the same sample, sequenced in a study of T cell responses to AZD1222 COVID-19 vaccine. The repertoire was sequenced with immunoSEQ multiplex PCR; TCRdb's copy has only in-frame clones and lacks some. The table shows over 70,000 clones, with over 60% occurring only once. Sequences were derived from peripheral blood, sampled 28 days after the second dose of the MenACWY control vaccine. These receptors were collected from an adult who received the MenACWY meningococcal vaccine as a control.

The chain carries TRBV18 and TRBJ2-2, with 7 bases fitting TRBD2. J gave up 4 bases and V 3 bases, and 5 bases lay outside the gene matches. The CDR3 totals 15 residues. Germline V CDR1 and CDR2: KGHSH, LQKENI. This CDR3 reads CASSPVASGTGELFF. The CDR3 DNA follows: TGTGCCAGCTCACCGGTTGCTAGCGGCACCGGGGAGCTGTTTTTT.

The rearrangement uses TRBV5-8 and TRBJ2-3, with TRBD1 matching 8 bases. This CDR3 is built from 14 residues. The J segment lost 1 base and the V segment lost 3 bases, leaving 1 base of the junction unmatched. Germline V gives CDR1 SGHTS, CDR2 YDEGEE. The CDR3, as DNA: TGTGCCAGCAGCTCGACAGGGGGCACAGATACGCAGTATTTT. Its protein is CASSSTGGTDTQYF.

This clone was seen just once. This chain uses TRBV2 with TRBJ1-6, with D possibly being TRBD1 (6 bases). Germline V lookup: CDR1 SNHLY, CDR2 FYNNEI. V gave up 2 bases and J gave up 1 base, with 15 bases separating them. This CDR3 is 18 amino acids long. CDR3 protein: CASSESQGRLSYNSPLHF. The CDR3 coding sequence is TGTGCCAGCAGTGAAAGCCAGGGGAGGTTATCCTATAATTCACCCCTCCACTTT.

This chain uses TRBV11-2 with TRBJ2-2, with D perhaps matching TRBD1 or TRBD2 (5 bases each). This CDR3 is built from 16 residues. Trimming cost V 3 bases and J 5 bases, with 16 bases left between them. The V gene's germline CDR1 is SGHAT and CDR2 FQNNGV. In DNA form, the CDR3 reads TGTGCCAGCAGCTTCTCCGGGACCAAACTAACCGGGGAGCTGTTTTTT. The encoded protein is CASSFSGTKLTGELFF.

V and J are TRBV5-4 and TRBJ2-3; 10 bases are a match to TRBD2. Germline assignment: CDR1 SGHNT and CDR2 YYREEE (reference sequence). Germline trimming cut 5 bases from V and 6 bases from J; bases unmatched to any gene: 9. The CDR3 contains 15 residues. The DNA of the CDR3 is TGTGCCAGCAGGACCTGGACTAGCGGATACGATACGCAGTATTTT. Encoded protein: CASRTWTSGYDTQYF.

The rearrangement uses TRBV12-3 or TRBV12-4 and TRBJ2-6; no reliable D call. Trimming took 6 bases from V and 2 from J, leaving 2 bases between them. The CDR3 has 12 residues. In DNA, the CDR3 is TGTGCCAGCAGCCCTGGGGCCAACGTCCTGACTTTC. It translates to CASSPGANVLTF.

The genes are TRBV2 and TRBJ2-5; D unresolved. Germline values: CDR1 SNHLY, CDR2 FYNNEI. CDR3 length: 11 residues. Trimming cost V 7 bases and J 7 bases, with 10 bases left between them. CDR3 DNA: TGTGCCAGCACAACCCAGCCGACCCAGTACTTC. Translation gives CASTTQPTQYF. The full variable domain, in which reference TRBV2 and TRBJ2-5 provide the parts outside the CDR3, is EPEVTQTPSHQVTQMGQEVILRCVPISNHLYFYWYRQILGQKVEFLVSFYNNEISEKSEIFDDQFSVERPDGSNFTLKIRSTKLEDSAMYFCASTTQPTQYFGPGTRLLVL.

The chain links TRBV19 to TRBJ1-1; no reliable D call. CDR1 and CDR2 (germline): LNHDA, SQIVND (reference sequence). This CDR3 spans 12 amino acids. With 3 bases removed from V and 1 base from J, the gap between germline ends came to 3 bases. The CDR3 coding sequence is TGTGCCAGTAGTATTAGGAACACTGAAGCTTTCTTT. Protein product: CASSIRNTEAFF. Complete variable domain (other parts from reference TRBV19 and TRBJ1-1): DGGITQSPKYLFRKEGQNVTLSCEQNLNHDAMYWYRQDPGQGLRLIYYSQIVNDFQKGDIAEGYSVSREKKESFPLTVTSAQKNPTAFYLCASSIRNTEAFFGQGTRLTVV.

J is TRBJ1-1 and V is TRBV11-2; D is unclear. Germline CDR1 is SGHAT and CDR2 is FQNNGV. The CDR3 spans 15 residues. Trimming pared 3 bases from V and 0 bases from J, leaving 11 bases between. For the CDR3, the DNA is TGTGCCAGCAGCTTGTGGGCTACCATGAACACTGAAGCTTTCTTT. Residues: CASSLWATMNTEAFF.

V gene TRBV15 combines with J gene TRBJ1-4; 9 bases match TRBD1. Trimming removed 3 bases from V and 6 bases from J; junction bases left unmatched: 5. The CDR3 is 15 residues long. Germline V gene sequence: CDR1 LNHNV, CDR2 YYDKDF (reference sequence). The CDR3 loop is CATSRMTGGDEKLFF. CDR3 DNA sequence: TGTGCCACCAGCAGGATGACAGGGGGAGATGAAAAACTGTTTTTT.

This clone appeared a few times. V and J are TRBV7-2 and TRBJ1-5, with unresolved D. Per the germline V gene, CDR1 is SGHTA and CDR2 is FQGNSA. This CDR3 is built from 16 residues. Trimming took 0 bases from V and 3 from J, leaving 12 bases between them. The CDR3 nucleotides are TGTGCCAGCAGCTTAGCGATAGGCACGGTCAATCAGCCCCAGCATTTT. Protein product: CASSLAIGTVNQPQHF.

CDR3 in DNA: TGTGCCAGCAGCCCAGGATGGGACACCCGCTCTGGAAACACCATATATTTT. The encoded protein is CASSPGWDTRSGNTIYF. V and J are TRBV7-9 and TRBJ1-3, with D possibly matching TRBD1 (6 bases). This CDR3 comprises 17 residues. Germline CDR1 and CDR2: SEHNR and FQNEAQ (reference sequence). Trimming removed 5 bases at V and 0 bases at J, with 17 bases between.

DNA of the CDR3: TGTGCCAGCGGATATAGAACAGGGTGGAGCTACACCTTC. It yields the protein CASGYRTGWSYTF. V gene TRBV6-5 combines with J gene TRBJ1-2; perhaps TRBD1 as D (6 bases). Trimming left V 8 bases short and J 9 bases short, with 19 bases between. The CDR3 is made up of 13 amino acids. CDR1 is MNHEY and CDR2 is SVGAGI in the germline V gene.

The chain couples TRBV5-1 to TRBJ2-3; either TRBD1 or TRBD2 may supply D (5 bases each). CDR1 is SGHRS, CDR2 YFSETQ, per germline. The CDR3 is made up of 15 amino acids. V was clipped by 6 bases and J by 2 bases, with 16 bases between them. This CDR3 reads CASTRAGTDTDTQYF. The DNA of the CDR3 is TGCGCCAGCACCCGGGCCGGGACGGACACAGATACGCAGTATTTT.

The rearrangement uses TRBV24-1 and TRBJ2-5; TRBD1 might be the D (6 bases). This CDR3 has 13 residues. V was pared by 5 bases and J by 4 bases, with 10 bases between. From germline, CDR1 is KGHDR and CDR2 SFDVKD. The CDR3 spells CATSGRGVETQYF. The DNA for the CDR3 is TGTGCCACCAGTGGCAGGGGTGTAGAGACCCAGTACTTC.

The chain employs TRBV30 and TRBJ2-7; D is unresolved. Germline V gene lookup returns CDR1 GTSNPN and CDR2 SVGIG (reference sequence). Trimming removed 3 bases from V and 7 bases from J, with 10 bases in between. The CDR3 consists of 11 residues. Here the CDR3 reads CAWRDSGEQYF. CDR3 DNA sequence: TGTGCCTGGAGAGATTCGGGTGAGCAGTACTTC.

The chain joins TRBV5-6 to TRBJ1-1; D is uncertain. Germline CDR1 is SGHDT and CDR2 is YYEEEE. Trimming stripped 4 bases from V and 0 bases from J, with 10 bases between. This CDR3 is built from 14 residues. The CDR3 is CASSKPGMNTEAFF. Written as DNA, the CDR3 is TGTGCCAGCAGCAAGCCGGGAATGAACACTGAAGCTTTCTTT.

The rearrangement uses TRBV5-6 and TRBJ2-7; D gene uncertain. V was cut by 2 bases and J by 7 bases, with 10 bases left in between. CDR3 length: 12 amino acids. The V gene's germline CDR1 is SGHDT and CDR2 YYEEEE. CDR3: CASSFGEREQYF. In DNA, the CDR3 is TGTGCCAGCAGCTTTGGGGAAAGGGAGCAGTACTTC.

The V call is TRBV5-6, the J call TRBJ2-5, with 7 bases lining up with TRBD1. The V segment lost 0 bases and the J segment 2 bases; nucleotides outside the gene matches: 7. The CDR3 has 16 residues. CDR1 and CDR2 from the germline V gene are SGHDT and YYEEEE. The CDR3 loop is CASSLDSGTVQETQYF. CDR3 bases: TGTGCCAGCAGCTTGGACTCCGGGACAGTACAAGAGACCCAGTACTTC.

DNA for the CDR3: TGTGCCAGCAGCCAAGATTTTGGTAATTCACCCCTCCACTTT. It codes for CASSQDFGNSPLHF. This sequence joins TRBV14 and TRBJ1-6; D is unclear. This CDR3 region has 14 residues. The germline CDR1 and CDR2 sequences are SGHDN and FVKESK. The germline V and J ends were trimmed by 0 bases and 6 bases, with 6 bases remaining between them.

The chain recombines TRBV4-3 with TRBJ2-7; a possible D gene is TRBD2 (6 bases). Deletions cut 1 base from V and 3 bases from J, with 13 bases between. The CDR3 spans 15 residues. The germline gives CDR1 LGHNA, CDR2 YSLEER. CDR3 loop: CASSQGRDFFYEQYF. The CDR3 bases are TGCGCCAGCAGCCAAGGAAGGGACTTTTTCTACGAGCAGTACTTC.

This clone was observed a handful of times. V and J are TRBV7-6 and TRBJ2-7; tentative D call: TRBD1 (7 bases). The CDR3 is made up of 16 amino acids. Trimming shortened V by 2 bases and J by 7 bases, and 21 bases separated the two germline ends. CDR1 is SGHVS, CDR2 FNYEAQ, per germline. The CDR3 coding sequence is TGTGCCAGCAGCTTATACGATACTAGCCAGGGGGGTGAGCAGTACTTC. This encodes CASSLYDTSQGGEQYF.

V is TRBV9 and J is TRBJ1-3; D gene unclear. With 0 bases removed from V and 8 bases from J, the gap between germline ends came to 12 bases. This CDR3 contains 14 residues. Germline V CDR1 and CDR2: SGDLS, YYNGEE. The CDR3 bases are TGTGCCAGCAGCGTAGTCGATTCTAGGGACACCATATATTTT. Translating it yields CASSVVDSRDTIYF.